This is a list of T cell receptor beta chains from one sample in a study of T cells after yellow fever vaccination. TCRdb re-derived calls from the 5' RACE reads in MiXCR, one entry per CDR3 protein. Among 200,000 to 300,000 distinct CDR3 sequences listed, about 7% were seen once. This material consisted of CD4+ T cells sorted from PBMCs, taken 15 days after the yellow fever booster vaccination. These receptors all stem from a man younger than 45 who received the YFV17D yellow fever vaccine. Both conserved end residues are part of each CDR3. A D gene is named only where the DNA matches it firmly. Clone size is shown for a subset of rows, as once, few, many or a class of expanded clone.

NA | few | TRBJ2-2 | TRBV5-4 | TGTGCCAGCATGGGTGGCGGGGCGAACACCGGGGAGCTGTTTTTT | CASMGGGANTGELFF
TRBD2 | many | TRBJ2-1 | TRBV20-1 | TGCAGTGCTAGAGATCCGATGGGGACTAACTCCTACAATGAGCAGTTCTTC | CSARDPMGTNSYNEQFF
NA | few | TRBJ2-1 | TRBV6-1 | TGTGCCAGCAGTGAGGCCAGCTCCTACAATGAGCAGTTCTTC | CASSEASSYNEQFF
NA | many | TRBJ2-1 | TRBV5-6 | TGTGCCAGCAGCTGGGGCGATGAGCAGTTCTTC | CASSWGDEQFF
NA | many | TRBJ2-3 | TRBV20-1 | TGCAGTGCTAAGAACACAGATACGCAGTATTTT | CSAKNTDTQYF
TRBD1 | NA | TRBJ1-5 | TRBV5-1 | TGCGCCAGCAGCTTAACAGGGGGCCTTCAGCCCCAGCATTTT | CASSLTGGLQPQHF
NA | NA | TRBJ1-1 | TRBV6-2/TRBV6-3 | TGTGCCAGCAGTTACGATCGTTCCACTGAAGCTTTCTTT | CASSYDRSTEAFF
NA | few | TRBJ2-5 | TRBV29-1 | TGCAGCGCCGAACGTGCAGGGGTCGAGACCCAGTACTTC | CSAERAGVETQYF
TRBD2 | few | TRBJ2-3 | TRBV5-1 | TGCGCCAGCAGCTTGGGACTAGCGATAAGCACAGATACGCAGTATTTT | CASSLGLAISTDTQYF
NA | NA | TRBJ2-7 | TRBV15 | TGTGCCACCAGCAGCCGATCCGGGACATCCCCCTACGAGCAGTACTTC | CATSSRSGTSPYEQYF
TRBD1 | many | TRBJ2-1 | TRBV20-1 | TGCAGTGTATCACAGGGGGGCCTAGGCAATGAGCAGTTCTTC | CSVSQGGLGNEQFF
TRBD1 | many | TRBJ2-7 | TRBV7-6 | TGTGCCAGCAGCTCCGACGACAGGGGACGGGAACAGTACTTC | CASSSDDRGREQYF
NA | NA | TRBJ1-3 | TRBV5-1 | TGCGCCAGCAGCTTGGATTGGGGAAACACCATATATTTT | CASSLDWGNTIYF
NA | few | TRBJ2-7 | TRBV18 | TGTGCCAGCTCACCATCCCTTTACGAGCAGTACTTC | CASSPSLYEQYF
NA | NA | TRBJ2-4 | TRBV20-1 | TGCAGTGCTAGAGATTACGCCGGAGCCAAAAACATTCAGTACTTC | CSARDYAGAKNIQYF
NA | few | TRBJ2-1 | TRBV29-1 | TGCAGCGTTGAACTGGGGGAGGGGGCGGATGAGCAGTTCTTC | CSVELGEGADEQFF
NA | NA | TRBJ2-3 | TRBV6-6 | TGTGCCAGCAACCGAGGGGGAGATACGCAGTATTTT | CASNRGGDTQYF
NA | many | TRBJ2-1 | TRBV28 | TGTGCCAGCAGTTTATTCCCCGGTGAGCAGTTCTTC | CASSLFPGEQFF
NA | few | TRBJ2-1 | TRBV7-2 | TGTGCCAGCAGCATACGAGAGCGGTACAATGAGCAGTTCTTC | CASSIRERYNEQFF
NA | few | TRBJ2-1 | TRBV12-3/TRBV12-4 | NA | CASSSSGLARSTEQFF
NA | few | TRBJ2-7 | TRBV30 | TGTGCCTGGAGCAGGGAGGTCTCCTACGAGCAGTACTTC | CAWSREVSYEQYF
NA | few | TRBJ2-1 | TRBV20-1 | TGCAGTGCCCCCTCCGTGCGTGAGCAGTTCTTC | CSAPSVREQFF
NA | NA | TRBJ2-1 | TRBV27 | TGTGCCAGCAGTTTATTTGTCGGGTATGAGCAGTTCTTC | CASSLFVGYEQFF
TRBD2 | NA | TRBJ2-7 | TRBV5-1 | TGCGCCAGCAGCCCCTCCCTAGCGGGAAGGCGAAACGAGCAGTACTTC | CASSPSLAGRRNEQYF
TRBD2 | NA | TRBJ2-7 | TRBV20-1 | TGCAGTGCTATTCCTGGACTAGCGGTTACCTACGAGCAGTACTTC | CSAIPGLAVTYEQYF
TRBD1 | NA | TRBJ2-3 | TRBV20-1 | TGCAGTGCTAGAGACCCAGGGGGCCCTCTAGATACGCAGTATTTT | CSARDPGGPLDTQYF
NA | NA | TRBJ2-7 | TRBV28 | TGTGCCAGCAGTTTACCAAGGGCTCCCTACGAGCAGTACTTC | CASSLPRAPYEQYF
NA | few | TRBJ2-1 | TRBV5-1 | TGCGCCAGCAGTTCCGTTAACTCCTACAATGAGCAGTTCTTC | CASSSVNSYNEQFF
TRBD2 | few | TRBJ2-1 | TRBV20-1 | TGCAGTGCTAGAGAGGCAAGCGGGAGGAACTACAATGAGCAGTTCTTC | CSAREASGRNYNEQFF
NA | NA | TRBJ2-7 | TRBV5-5 | TGTGCCAGCAGCTTGGACAGTATAGAAGACTACGAGCAGTACTTC | CASSLDSIEDYEQYF
TRBD2 | NA | TRBJ2-1 | TRBV4-3 | TGCGCCAGCAGCCAAGTATTAGCGGGCAATGAGCAGTTCTTC | CASSQVLAGNEQFF
NA | many | TRBJ2-7 | TRBV7-9 | TGTGCCAGCAGCTTACAGGCATACGAGCAGTACTTC | CASSLQAYEQYF
NA | many | TRBJ2-5 | TRBV11-2 | TGTGCCAGCAAACTAGGGAATCAAGAGACCCAGTACTTC | CASKLGNQETQYF
TRBD2 | NA | TRBJ2-7 | TRBV20-1 | TGCAGTGCGAGAAGGGGACTAGCCTACGAGCAGTACTTC | CSARRGLAYEQYF
TRBD2 | NA | TRBJ2-3 | TRBV7-8 | TGTGCCAGCAGACCCCTAGGGAGCGGGATGTTGGCAGATACGCAGTATTTT | CASRPLGSGMLADTQYF
NA | few | TRBJ2-6 | TRBV20-1 | TGCAGTGCTAAGCCTGGGGCCAACGTCCTGACTTTC | CSAKPGANVLTF
TRBD2 | NA | TRBJ2-7 | TRBV6-5 | TGTGCCAGCAGTTACTCGCGAGCGGGAGTCGACGAGCAGTACTTC | CASSYSRAGVDEQYF
NA | many | TRBJ2-3 | TRBV6-5 | TGTGCCAGCAGCGCGGGGGCCTCGGATACGCAGTATTTT | CASSAGASDTQYF
NA | many | TRBJ2-1 | TRBV5-1 | TGCGCCAGCCCAAGAGGGGACTACAATGAGCAGTTCTTC | CASPRGDYNEQFF
NA | many | TRBJ2-5 | TRBV12-3/TRBV12-4 | TGTGCCAGCAGTAAAAGCGCGACCCAGTACTTC | CASSKSATQYF
TRBD2 | few | TRBJ2-5 | TRBV20-1 | TGCAGTGCTAGAGAGGGCGGGAGGGAGGAGACCCAGTACTTC | CSAREGGREETQYF
NA | NA | TRBJ1-4 | TRBV4-3 | TGCGCCAGCAGCCAAGATGGGGCCAGCTTTAGTGAAAAACTGTTTTTT | CASSQDGASFSEKLFF